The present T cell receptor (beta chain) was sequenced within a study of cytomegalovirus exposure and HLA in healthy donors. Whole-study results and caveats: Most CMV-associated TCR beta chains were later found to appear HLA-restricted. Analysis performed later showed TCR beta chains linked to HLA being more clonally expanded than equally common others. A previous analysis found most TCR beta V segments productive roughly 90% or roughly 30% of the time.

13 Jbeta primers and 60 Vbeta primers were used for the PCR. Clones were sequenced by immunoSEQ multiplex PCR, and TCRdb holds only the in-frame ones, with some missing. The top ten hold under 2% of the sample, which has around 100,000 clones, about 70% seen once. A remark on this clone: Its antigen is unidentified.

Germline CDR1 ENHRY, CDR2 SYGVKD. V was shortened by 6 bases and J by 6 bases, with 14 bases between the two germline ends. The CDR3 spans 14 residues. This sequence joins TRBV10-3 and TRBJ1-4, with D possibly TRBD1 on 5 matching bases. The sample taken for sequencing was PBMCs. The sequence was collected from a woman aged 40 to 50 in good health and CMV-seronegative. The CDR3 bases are TGTGCCATCAGAGGGGCGGCGTTGGATGAAAAACTGTTTTTT. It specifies CAIRGAALDEKLFF.